These T cell receptor beta chains were read from a single sample in a study of T cell repertoires in cytomegalovirus infection. Each CDR3 protein gets one entry after TCRdb re-called the reads with MiXCR. Of about 150,000 distinct CDR3 sequences in the sample, approximately 17% are singletons; the top ten hold around 20%. The source material was CD8+ T cells from PBMCs. The receptors come from a human donor in good health (CMV status not recorded). Some clones in this sample may be carry-over from other donors' samples. The CDR3 runs from the conserved cysteine through the conserved F or W. The D gene is left open where the match is weak. Some rows mark clone size as missing; the rest say once, few, many or name a class of expanded clone.

D: -; J: TRBJ2-1; V: TRBV7-2; size: -; DNA: TGTGCCAGCAGCAAGCCCGTGCGGGGGCACTACAATGAGCAGTTCTTC; CDR3: CASSKPVRGHYNEQFF
D: -; J: TRBJ2-7; V: TRBV7-2; size: many; DNA: TGTGCCAGCAGCCCCCGGGGCGCCGCAAAGTACGAGCAGTACTTC; CDR3: CASSPRGAAKYEQYF
D: -; J: TRBJ1-1; V: TRBV6-2/TRBV6-3; size: few; DNA: TGTGCCAGCAGAACCCGGGCCTTCACTGAAGCTTTCTTT; CDR3: CASRTRAFTEAFF
D: -; J: TRBJ1-1; V: TRBV3-1; size: -; DNA: TGTGCCAGCAGCCCGGATGACGGAGCCTTCACTGAAGCTTTCTTT; CDR3: CASSPDDGAFTEAFF
D: -; J: TRBJ1-5; V: TRBV5-1; size: few; DNA: TGCGCCAGCAGCCCCGAGGGGGGGAGCAATCAGCCCCAGCATTTT; CDR3: CASSPEGGSNQPQHF
D: -; J: TRBJ2-5; V: TRBV7-8; size: -; DNA: TGTGCCAGCAGCTTAAAGCAGGGCTTCGAAGAGACCCAGTACTTC; CDR3: CASSLKQGFEETQYF
D: -; J: TRBJ2-1; V: TRBV14; size: -; DNA: TGTGCCAGCAGCCAAGATTTCAGGTCCTACAATGAGCAGTTCTTC; CDR3: CASSQDFRSYNEQFF
D: -; J: TRBJ2-1; V: TRBV4-3; size: -; DNA: TGCGCCAGCAGCCAAGATGAGCTTGAGCAGTTCTTC; CDR3: CASSQDELEQFF
D: -; J: TRBJ2-1; V: TRBV6-2/TRBV6-3; size: few; DNA: TGTGCCAGCAGTTACGCCGGGGATTACAATGAGCAGTTCTTC; CDR3: CASSYAGDYNEQFF
D: TRBD2; J: TRBJ2-2; V: TRBV7-8; size: few; DNA: TGTGCCAGCAGCCAGACTAGCCCACAGAACCACGGGGAGCTGTTTTTT; CDR3: CASSQTSPQNHGELFF
D: -; J: TRBJ2-1; V: TRBV27; size: -; DNA: TGTGCCAGCAGTTTATACGGGACCTACAATGAGCAGTTCTTC; CDR3: CASSLYGTYNEQFF
D: -; J: TRBJ2-2; V: TRBV6-2/TRBV6-3; size: -; DNA: TGTGCCAGCACCAAGACAGACACCGGGGAGCTGTTTTTT; CDR3: CASTKTDTGELFF
D: -; J: TRBJ2-7; V: TRBV29-1; size: few; DNA: TGCAGCGTTAACGACCTGTACTCCTACGAGCAGTACTTC; CDR3: CSVNDLYSYEQYF
D: -; J: TRBJ2-7; V: TRBV11-2; size: -; DNA: TGTGCCAGCAGCTTGTTGAGGGAATCCTACGAGCAGTACTTC; CDR3: CASSLLRESYEQYF
D: -; J: TRBJ2-1; V: TRBV12-3/TRBV12-4; size: few; DNA: TGTGCCAGCCGAGACCGGGACCATCCCTACAATGAGCAGTTCTTC; CDR3: CASRDRDHPYNEQFF
D: -; J: TRBJ2-2; V: TRBV11-2; size: -; DNA: TGTGCCAGCAGCTTAGGGGACACGACAAACACCGGGGAGCTGTTTTTT; CDR3: CASSLGDTTNTGELFF
D: TRBD1; J: TRBJ1-1; V: TRBV4-2; size: few; DNA: TGTGCCAGCAGCCCCCCGACAGGGCAGTTCTTT; CDR3: CASSPPTGQFF